Reported below is one T cell receptor (beta chain). Its recognized antigen is unknown. No base quality information exists; no much larger clone differs at one position. This sample is drawn from a study of vaccination effects on CD4 cells after COVID-19 (dated by TCRdb to between 2021 and 2023). Study-level background: In the ViraFEST assay, PBMC were stimulated with viral peptide pools, and TCR sequencing was then used to find antigen-specific CD4+ T cell clonotypes based on their expansion. Two doses of either the BNT162b2 or the mRNA-1273 mRNA SARS-CoV-2 vaccine were administered to participants. Each well held 1.5 million to 2 million PBMC cultured in IMDM containing about 5.4% human AB serum, about 10 IU/ml IL-2 and gentamicin, along with about 9.3 ug/ml peptides. In both COVID-19 convalescent patients and infection-naive vaccine recipients, the study compared SARS-CoV-2 spike-specific CD4+ TCR repertoires from before mRNA vaccination with those from after it. Altogether, nine to ten COVID-19 convalescent patients and a few SARS-CoV-2-naive healthy vaccine recipients made up the full study. The Oncomine TCR Beta short-read assay on an Illumina iSeq 100 was used to sequence cultures from other donors in the study.

The paper as a whole reports these results and caveats: Only a small number of convalescent patients were included, and no early post-infection timepoints were available, which limited the study. Both infection-induced and vaccine-induced clones contracted markedly at late post-vaccination timepoints, which is consistent with waning T cell responses. Among healthy vaccine recipients, nearly all vaccine-induced clones were SARS-CoV-2 mono-reactive, and only 1 of 255 was cross-reactive with common cold coronaviruses.

After less than eleven days of culture, CD4+ T cells were isolated with the EasySep CD4+ T cell isolation kit. Negative nucleocapsid antibody results before and after vaccination confirmed that the healthy vaccine recipients had no prior SARS-CoV-2 infection. Half of the culture medium was replaced with fresh IL-2-containing medium on days 3 and 7. Each peptide stimulation condition was cultured in triplicate wells unless otherwise noted. PBMC were separated from whole blood using Ficoll-Paque Plus gradient centrifugation and were then either cryopreserved at -140C or used fresh. Genomic DNA was extracted from cultured CD4+ T cells with the QIAamp micro DNA kit. The library was obtained by the immunoSEQ multiplex PCR assay. DNA from the cultured, isolated CD4+ T cells was subjected to TCR beta CDR3 sequencing. Per the source publication's procedure: The analysis removed non-productive TCR sequences, trimmed reads to the CDR3 region, and retained only CDR3s that were 7 or more amino acids long. The MANAFEST web app was used to pick out antigen-specific clonotypes by comparing their expansion in peptide wells with that in reference cultures. To be called positive, a clone needed expansion at FDR<0.05 compared with the reference and with all other wells, an odds ratio greater than 5, and a frequency greater than 0.1% in two replicate wells. Clonotypes significantly expanded in SARS-CoV-2 spike wells and in at least one common cold coronavirus spike condition were defined as cross-reactive. CDR3 similarity was assessed by Levenshtein distance using the stringdist R package, and unrooted trees were constructed with ape in R 3.6.1. TCRdb mirrors the immuneACCESS table, restricted to in-frame sequences. Some clones are absent from its copies; in checked studies, under half trace to an unresolved V gene, and the reason for the others is unknown. V, J and clone size are those of that table, while D and trimming were read from the DNA. The sample table holds around 30,000 clones, of which more than 55% were seen once. The top ten clonotypes cover 9.9% of the sample.

From the cysteine up to the phenylalanine, the CDR3 has a length of 15 residues. The kept DNA is CDR3 alone, 45 bases in frame from the first base. The junction carries 14 bases between V and J, which are trimmed by 4 bases and 2 bases respectively. Via the germline V gene, CDR1 is MGHRA and CDR2 YSYEKL. In this chain, TRBV4-1 is recombined with TRBJ1-2; the D gene is possibly TRBD1, with 6 bases matching. The sequenced sample was CD4+ T cells from PBMCs cultured without peptide, obtained before COVID-19 vaccination. This TCR came from a human donor who received a COVID-19 vaccine. The CDR3 reads CASSLGGGSNYGYTF. The nucleotide sequence is given as TGCGCCAGCAGCCTTGGAGGGGGATCAAACTATGGCTACACCTTC.